This T cell receptor beta chain was captured in a study of T cell repertoires in cytomegalovirus infection. For the study at large: It can be stated that public TCR beta signatures indicated CMV infection as well as a matching HLA type.

As for this clonotype: Its antigen is still unknown.

Findings and caveats of the study: Dominating the ex vivo response were TCR beta clonotypes that were CMV-specific and HLA-C-restricted.

TCRdb analysed the reads with MiXCR anew, one entry per CDR3 protein. This sample yields 640,000 or so distinct CDR3 sequences, of which about 33% are seen a single time; 15% to 20% belongs to the top ten. In germline, CDR1 is LNHDA, CDR2 SQIVND (reference sequence). V was pared by 3 bases and J by 5 bases, with 10 bases between. The CDR3 consists of 13 residues. The source material was cultured PBMCs, sampled from culture after CMV antigen stimulation. This clonotype was obtained from a human donor in good health (CMV status not recorded). Some clones in this sample may be carry-over from other donors' samples. This chain connects TRBV19 to TRBJ1-1; no clear D. The CDR3 DNA is TGTGCCAGTAGTATTTTAGGAGTTACTGAAGCTTTCTTT. This gives the protein CASSILGVTEAFF.